One sample yielded the 17 T cell receptor beta chains listed below, sequenced in a study of T cell responses to AZD1222 COVID-19 vaccine. Sequencing used immunoSEQ multiplex PCR; TCRdb keeps in-frame clones, though not all of them. The table lists nearly 95,000 clones, around 91% of them singletons, with over 7.5% in the top ten. The specimen was peripheral blood, collected on day 0 of AZD1222 vaccination. These receptor sequences come from an adult in good health.

This sequence joins TRBV12-3 or TRBV12-4 and TRBJ1-2; D is uncertain. V shed 8 bases and J shed 7 bases, with 14 bases lying between them. CDR3 length: 12 amino acids. CDR3 DNA sequence: TGTGCCAGCTCCTTGGAAGGGCCTGGCTACACCTTC. Encoded protein: CASSLEGPGYTF.

This clone was detected only once. The rearrangement joins TRBV5-1 to TRBJ2-7, with 10 bases that match TRBD2. The germline gives CDR1 SGHRS, CDR2 YFSETQ. With 5 bases clipped from V and 1 base from J, the junction kept 9 bases outside the gene matches. The CDR3 spans 16 residues. CDR3 region: CASRRSSGGISYEQYF. The CDR3, as DNA: TGCGCCAGCAGGAGGTCTAGCGGGGGAATATCCTACGAGCAGTACTTC.

The chain carries TRBV7-8 and TRBJ1-5; D gene ambiguous. V shed 5 bases and J shed 5 bases, with 10 bases lying between them. Germline CDR1 is SGHVS and CDR2 is FQNEAQ. The CDR3 covers 13 residues. The CDR3 DNA follows: TGTGCCAGCAGCCTACAGAGGGATCAGCCCCAGCATTTT. Its translation is CASSLQRDQPQHF.

The genes are TRBV7-2 and TRBJ1-4, with D hard to call. CDR1 and CDR2 from the germline V gene are SGHTA and FQGNSA. Trimming took off 6 bases at V and 0 bases at J, with 17 bases between the two ends. The CDR3 totals 17 residues. This CDR3 is CASSPPRGVATNEKLFF. CDR3 nucleotides: TGTGCCAGCAGTCCCCCGCGAGGCGTTGCAACTAATGAAAAACTGTTTTTT.

The chain links TRBV7-8 to TRBJ1-2; TRBD1 agrees at 8 bases. This CDR3 spans 15 amino acids. Germline CDR1 SGHVS, CDR2 FQNEAQ. Trimming took 3 bases from V and 8 from J; bases not matched to a gene: 11. This chain's CDR3 is CASSFSSGDRLGYTF. The CDR3 DNA reads TGTGCCAGCAGCTTCTCCTCCGGGGACAGGTTAGGCTACACCTTC.

V usage is TRBV7-9 and J usage is TRBJ1-1; weak D call: TRBD1 (5 bases). Trimming took 5 bases from V and 0 from J, leaving 13 bases between them. CDR3 length: 15 residues. Germline CDR1 and CDR2: SEHNR and FQNEAQ (reference sequence). This CDR3 reads CASSRGSYLNTEAFF. The CDR3 DNA follows: TGTGCCAGCAGCCGGGGGTCCTACTTGAACACTGAAGCTTTCTTT.

V and J are TRBV6-5 and TRBJ1-5; D perhaps matches TRBD1 (6 bases). Germline V lookup: CDR1 MNHEY, CDR2 SVGAGI. The V gene lost 6 bases and the J gene lost 6 bases, with 15 bases spanning the gap. The CDR3 extends over 14 amino acids. The chain's CDR3 is CASRSGGAVQPQHF. CDR3 DNA: TGTGCCAGCAGATCGGGGGGGGCAGTTCAGCCCCAGCATTTT.

This clone was counted only a few times. The chain joins TRBV20-1 to TRBJ2-7; D gene uncertain. The CDR3 contains 10 residues. Germline loops: CDR1 DFQATT, CDR2 SNEGSKA (reference sequence). CDR3 bases: TGCAGCGTCACTCCCTACGAGCAGTACTTC. This codes for CSVTPYEQYF.

The chain couples TRBV14 to TRBJ1-5; maybe TRBD1 (5 bases). Trimming left V 8 bases short and J 7 bases short, with 15 bases between. Per germline, CDR1 SGHDN and CDR2 FVKESK. The length of the CDR3 is 13 residues. Written as DNA, the CDR3 is TGTGCCAGCGCGCTAGGGGCAGGGCAGCCCCAGCATTTT. It encodes CASALGAGQPQHF.

The chain employs TRBV7-9 and TRBJ1-1; 7 nucleotides line up with TRBD1. CDR1 and CDR2 (germline): SEHNR, FQNEAQ (reference sequence). The CDR3 sequence is 12 residues long. V lost 10 bases and J lost 1; bases outside the gene matches: 3. DNA of the CDR3: TGTGCCATCAGACAGGGGAACACTGAAGCTTTCTTT. It codes for CAIRQGNTEAFF.

This clone was seen just once. The chain has TRBV18 and TRBJ2-7, with 7 bases that match TRBD1. The CDR3 contains 15 residues. Germline CDR1 and CDR2: KGHSH and LQKENI. J gave up 2 bases and V 2 bases, and 6 bases lay outside the gene matches. The CDR3 DNA sequence: TGTGCCAGCTCACCATCCGGGACAGCCGCCTACGAGCAGTACTTC. It is translated as CASSPSGTAAYEQYF.

This clone was seen once. V is TRBV11-2 and J is TRBJ1-3, with D hard to call. The CDR3 has 15 residues. V was cut by 0 bases and J by 2 bases, with 8 bases left in between. The germline CDR1 and CDR2 sequences are SGHAT and FQNNGV. CDR3 amino acids: CASSLDPGAGNTIYF. The CDR3 DNA follows: TGTGCCAGCAGCTTAGATCCTGGCGCTGGAAACACCATATATTTT.

This clone was counted a single time. This chain links TRBV6-2 or TRBV6-3 with TRBJ1-2; 7 bases fit TRBD1. Germline V gives CDR1 MNHEY, CDR2 SVGEGT. V dropped 5 bases and J dropped 0; count of bases not matched to a gene: 3. The CDR3 is 14 residues long. The CDR3 sequence: CASSGTVPNYGYTF. The CDR3, as DNA: TGTGCCAGCAGTGGGACAGTTCCTAACTATGGCTACACCTTC.

V and J are TRBV19 and TRBJ2-7; TRBD2 might be the D (6 bases). Germline values: CDR1 LNHDA, CDR2 SQIVND (reference sequence). The CDR3 runs to 15 residues. Trimming shortened V by 2 bases and J by 2 bases, and 13 bases separated the two germline ends. The CDR3 DNA is TGTGCCAGTAGTATATCCCAGGAGGGCCCCTACGAGCAGTACTTC. This translates into CASSISQEGPYEQYF.

The chain couples TRBV11-2 to TRBJ1-1, with TRBD1 identical over 8 bases. The CDR3 extends over 15 amino acids. V lost 4 bases and J lost 7; bases outside the gene matches: 11. The germline gives CDR1 SGHAT, CDR2 FQNNGV. CDR3 nucleotide sequence: TGTGCCAGCAGCTATACACTCAGGGGGCGCGGTGAAGCTTTCTTT. This encodes CASSYTLRGRGEAFF.

V and J are TRBV7-2 and TRBJ2-3; unclear D gene. There are 16 residues in the CDR3. Germline-derived CDR1 and CDR2 are SGHTA and FQGNSA. V gave up 1 base and J gave up 5 bases, with 16 bases separating them. The CDR3 here is CASSLEVTRRQDTQYF. CDR3 coding DNA: TGTGCCAGCAGCTTAGAGGTGACCAGGCGCCAAGATACGCAGTATTTT.

The chain uses TRBV4-1 and TRBJ2-7; the D gene could be TRBD1 or TRBD2 (5 bases each). Trimming cost V 1 base and J 3 bases, with 10 bases left between them. The CDR3 totals 14 residues. The germline V gene has CDR1 MGHRA and CDR2 YSYEKL. In nucleotides, the CDR3 is TGCGCCAGCAGCCAAGGGAGAGGGGACTACGAGCAGTACTTC. Translated: CASSQGRGDYEQYF.